This TCR beta chain originates from a study of blood T cell repertoires in COVID-19. Study-level information: Material from acute and convalescent COVID-19 was sourced from the United States, Italy and Spain.

Recovery among Cohort 3 donors was established by two negative PCRs, clearance, or symptom resolution. Repertoires were generated with immunoSEQ multiplex PCR, while TCRdb's copy carries only in-frame clones and drops some. The profile shows around 180,000 clones, around 80% of them singletons. Trimming stripped 4 bases from V and 8 bases from J, with 15 bases between. The V gene's germline CDR1 is SGHRS and CDR2 YFSETQ. This CDR3 has 14 residues. The chain recombines TRBV5-1 with TRBJ2-2; D is unclear. The source is a man aged 50-60 years who had recovered from COVID-19. Sequencing used PBMCs or T cells enriched from blood (not recorded which). For the CDR3, the DNA is TGCGCCAGCAGCGGTTCTGAGCTCGTAGGGGAGCTGTTTTTT. This translates into CASSGSELVGELFF.